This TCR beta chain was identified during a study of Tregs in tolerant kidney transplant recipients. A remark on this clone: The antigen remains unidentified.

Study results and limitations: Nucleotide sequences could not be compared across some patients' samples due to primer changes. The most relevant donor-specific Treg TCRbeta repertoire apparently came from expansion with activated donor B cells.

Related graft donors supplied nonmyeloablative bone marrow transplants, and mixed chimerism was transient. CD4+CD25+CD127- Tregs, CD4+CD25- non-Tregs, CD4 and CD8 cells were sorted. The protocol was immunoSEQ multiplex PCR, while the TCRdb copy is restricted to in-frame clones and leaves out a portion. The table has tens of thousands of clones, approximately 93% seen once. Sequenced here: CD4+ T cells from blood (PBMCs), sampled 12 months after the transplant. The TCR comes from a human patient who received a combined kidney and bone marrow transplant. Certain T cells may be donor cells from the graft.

The CDR3 nucleotides are TGTGCCAGCAGCCCGTCAAACATCGAAGCTTTCTTT. Translation gives CASSPSNIEAFF. The V gene is TRBV7-8, the J gene TRBJ1-1; D gene unclear. CDR1 and CDR2 (germline): SGHVS, FQNEAQ. Trimming shortened V by 5 bases and J by 8 bases, and 12 bases separated the two germline ends. This CDR3 region has 12 residues.